One and the same sample provided the 7 T cell receptor beta chains below, sequenced in a study of OX40 agonist ivuxolimab in advanced cancers. This table comes from immunoSEQ multiplex PCR, and its TCRdb copy is limited to in-frame clones, with some not included. The sample lists tens of thousands of clones; roughly 66% were seen once. The sample here was CD4+ or CD8+ T cells sorted from blood, taken in a trial of the OX40 agonist ivuxolimab. The receptors shown here come from an adult with an advanced solid tumor such as melanoma, head and neck, liver or kidney cancer.

This clone has only one observation. The chain uses TRBV27 and TRBJ1-6; D call uncertain. This CDR3 contains 14 residues. CDR1 and CDR2 from the germline V gene are MNHEY and SMNVEV (reference sequence). V was shortened by 2 bases and J by 9 bases, with 11 bases between the two germline ends. Here the CDR3 reads CASSLNSLGSPLHF. The CDR3 DNA is TGTGCCAGCAGTTTAAACAGTTTAGGTTCACCCCTCCACTTT.

The chain links TRBV6-5 to TRBJ1-4; no clear D. Germline V CDR1 and CDR2: MNHEY, SVGAGI. The CDR3 runs 14 residues. The germline V and J ends were trimmed by 6 bases and 5 bases, with 13 bases remaining between them. The CDR3 reads CASRLVLGNEKLFF. The CDR3 DNA follows: TGTGCCAGCAGGCTCGTCCTGGGGAATGAAAAACTGTTTTTT.

In its sample, this clone is medium-sized. This rearrangement joins TRBV19 to TRBJ1-5, with TRBD1 as a possible D gene (6 bases). V was pared by 5 bases and J by 0 bases, with 20 bases between. From germline, CDR1 is LNHDA and CDR2 SQIVND (reference sequence). This CDR3 has 18 amino acids. The CDR3 here is CASSSTPGGSYSNQPQHF. The CDR3, as DNA: TGTGCCAGTAGTTCAACACCGGGGGGCTCCTATAGCAATCAGCCCCAGCATTTT.

This clone was recorded a few times. The junction departs from germline at one end; a sequencing error may be responsible. The rearrangement joins TRBV7-7 to TRBJ2-7; possible D gene TRBD1, 6 bases. The germline CDR1 and CDR2 sequences are SSHAT and FNYEAQ (reference sequence). The CDR3 has 15 amino acids. Here the CDR3 DNA reads TGTGCTAGCAGCCCATTACAGGGCACTTCCTACGAGCAGTACTTC. Its protein product is CASSPLQGTSYEQYF.

CDR3 sequence: CSVTDRGRNYGYTF. CDR3 nucleotide sequence: TGCAGCGTCACTGACAGGGGGCGGAACTATGGCTACACCTTC. V usage is TRBV29-1 and J usage is TRBJ1-2; 10 positions agree with TRBD1. CDR1 and CDR2 (germline): SQVTM, ANQGSEA. The CDR3 has 14 amino acids. J lost 2 bases, V lost 6 bases, and 6 bases had no gene match.

This clone showed up many times. The gene calls are TRBV30 and TRBJ1-2; D is undetermined. CDR1 and CDR2 (germline): GTSNPN, SVGIG (reference sequence). The CDR3 has 14 amino acids. The V and J ends lost 4 bases and 0 bases respectively, with 12 bases between them. CDR3: CAWTHRRANYGYTF. The DNA of the CDR3 is TGTGCCTGGACCCACCGGCGAGCTAACTATGGCTACACCTTC.

The chain employs TRBV6-6 and TRBJ1-1; tentatively, D is TRBD1 (6 bases). Germline V gene sequence: CDR1 MNHNY, CDR2 SVGAGI (reference sequence). V was trimmed by 4 bases and J by 8 bases, leaving 20 bases between them. The CDR3 extends over 15 amino acids. The chain's CDR3 is CASSSPNRASWEAFF. CDR3 sequence (DNA): TGTGCCAGCAGTTCTCCGAACAGGGCCTCCTGGGAAGCTTTCTTT.